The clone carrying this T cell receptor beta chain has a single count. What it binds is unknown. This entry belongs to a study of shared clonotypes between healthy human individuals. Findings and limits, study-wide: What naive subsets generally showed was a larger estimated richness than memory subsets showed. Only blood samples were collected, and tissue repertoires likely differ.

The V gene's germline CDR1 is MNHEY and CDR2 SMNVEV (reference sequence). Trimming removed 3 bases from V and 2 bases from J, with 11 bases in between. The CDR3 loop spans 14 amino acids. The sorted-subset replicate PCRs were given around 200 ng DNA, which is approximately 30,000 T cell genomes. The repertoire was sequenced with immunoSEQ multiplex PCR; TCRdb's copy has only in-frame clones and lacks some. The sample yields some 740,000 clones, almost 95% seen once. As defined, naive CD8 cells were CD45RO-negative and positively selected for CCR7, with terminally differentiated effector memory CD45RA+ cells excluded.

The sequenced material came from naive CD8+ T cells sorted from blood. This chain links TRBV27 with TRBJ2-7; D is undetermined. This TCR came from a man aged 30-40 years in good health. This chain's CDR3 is CASSFSSDAYEQYF. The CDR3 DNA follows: TGTGCCAGCAGTTTCAGCTCGGACGCCTACGAGCAGTACTTC.